The next 32 T cell receptor beta chains were all read from a single sample in a study of T cell changes during pregnancy in multiple sclerosis. Sequencing was performed with immunoSEQ multiplex PCR; in TCRdb, only in-frame clones are kept and a portion is missing. The sample includes roughly 69,000 clones, roughly 90% of them seen just once. Sequenced here: CD4+ T cells from peripheral blood mononuclear cells, sampled in the third trimester of pregnancy. The receptors stem from a female donor in good health, enrolled as a control in a pregnancy study.

This chain joins TRBV7-9 and TRBJ2-5; D uncertain. The CDR3 is 16 residues long. Germline lookup yields CDR1 SEHNR and CDR2 FQNEAQ (reference sequence). The ends were cut back, 5 bases at V and 0 bases at J, with 16 bases in the middle. The CDR3, as DNA: TGTGCCAGCAGCGTCGTCGTCCTTGGCAACCAAGAGACCCAGTACTTC. Translating gives CASSVVVLGNQETQYF.

Only a few counts were recorded for this clone. The same CDR3 also results from other DNA sequences found in this sample. The chain carries TRBV30 and TRBJ1-1; D gene unclear. This CDR3 comprises 13 residues. With 1 base removed from V and 1 base from J, the gap between germline ends came to 7 bases. CDR1 is GTSNPN and CDR2 is SVGIG in the germline V gene (reference sequence). CDR3: CAWSATGNTEAFF. The CDR3 DNA follows: TGTGCCTGGAGTGCCACGGGGAACACTGAAGCTTTCTTT.

This clone was seen more than once but under ten times. J is TRBJ1-1 and V is TRBV30; D call uncertain. V shed 7 bases and J shed 1 base, with 7 bases lying between them. The CDR3 has 11 residues. Germline lookup yields CDR1 GTSNPN and CDR2 SVGIG (reference sequence). The CDR3 here is CASLKNTEAFF. The CDR3 DNA follows: TGTGCCTCACTAAAGAACACTGAAGCTTTCTTT.

V and J are TRBV5-1 and TRBJ1-3, with 7 bases lining up with TRBD1. This CDR3 is 16 amino acids long. Germline lookup yields CDR1 SGHRS and CDR2 YFSETQ. Trimming at V came to 3 bases and at J to 3 bases, leaving 9 bases not matched to a gene. CDR3 amino acids: CASSWVTGRDGNTIYF. The CDR3 region has the DNA TGCGCCAGCAGCTGGGTGACAGGGCGGGATGGAAACACCATATATTTT. The whole variable domain, filled in from reference TRBV5-1 and TRBJ1-3, reads KAGVTQTPRYLIKTRGQQVTLSCSPISGHRSVSWYQQTPGQGLQFLFEYFSETQRNKGNFPGRFSGRQFSNSRSEMNVSTLELGDSALYLCASSWVTGRDGNTIYFGEGSWLTVV.

The V and J genes are TRBV6-1 and TRBJ1-3; D is ambiguous. The V and J ends lost 2 bases and 2 bases respectively, with 13 bases between them. The CDR3 totals 16 residues. The germline CDR1 and CDR2 sequences are MNHNS and SASEGT. CDR3 loop: CASSERQAETGNTIYF. The CDR3 DNA follows: TGTGCCAGCAGTGAACGGCAGGCAGAGACTGGAAACACCATATATTTT.

This rearrangement joins TRBV18 to TRBJ1-1; 8 bases are shared with TRBD1. The CDR3 contains 15 residues. Per the germline V gene, CDR1 is KGHSH and CDR2 is LQKENI. Trimming cost V 2 bases and J 4 bases; bases outside gene matches: 6. The CDR3 reads CASSPSGQGGTEAFF. CDR3 bases: TGTGCCAGCTCACCATCAGGACAGGGCGGCACTGAAGCTTTCTTT.

The V call is TRBV18, the J call TRBJ1-5; D is uncertain. The V gene lost 3 bases and the J gene lost 2 bases, with 11 bases spanning the gap. CDR3 length: 15 residues. Germline lookup yields CDR1 KGHSH and CDR2 LQKENI. CDR3: CASSPGGSGNQPQHF. The CDR3 DNA follows: TGTGCCAGCTCACCGGGAGGTTCGGGCAATCAGCCCCAGCATTTT. Together with reference TRBV18 and TRBJ1-5, the CDR3 gives the full variable domain: NAGVMQNPRHLVRRRGQEARLRCSPMKGHSHVYWYRQLPEEGLKFMVYLQKENIIDESGMPKERFSAEFPKEGPSILRIQQVVRGDSAAYFCASSPGGSGNQPQHFGDGTRLSIL.

The chain links TRBV5-8 to TRBJ1-2, with 10 bases that match TRBD1. The CDR3 consists of 15 residues. Germline CDR1 SGHTS, CDR2 YDEGEE. The J segment lost 4 bases and the V segment lost 4 bases, leaving 7 bases of the junction unmatched. The CDR3 nucleotides read TGTGCCAGCAGCCCGACAGGGGGCCTTACCTATGGCTACACCTTC. It specifies CASSPTGGLTYGYTF.

V gene TRBV2 combines with J gene TRBJ2-2, with D perhaps TRBD2 (6 bases). The germline V and J ends were trimmed by 4 bases and 3 bases, with 18 bases remaining between them. Germline V gives CDR1 SNHLY, CDR2 FYNNEI. The CDR3 extends over 17 amino acids. DNA for the CDR3: TGTGCCAGCAGTGCCATCGGGGGTCAAAGGGACACCGGGGAGCTGTTTTTT. Amino acids: CASSAIGGQRDTGELFF.

The genes are TRBV4-1 and TRBJ1-5; TRBD1 matches at 7 bases. J lost 0 bases, V lost 1 base, and 3 bases had no gene match. The CDR3 loop spans 16 amino acids. Germline V CDR1 and CDR2: MGHRA, YSYEKL. The CDR3 loop is CASSQGSGGSNQPQHF. The CDR3 DNA is TGCGCCAGCAGCCAAGGATCAGGGGGTAGCAATCAGCCCCAGCATTTT.

V gene TRBV5-1 combines with J gene TRBJ2-5, with D unclear. CDR3 size: 13 residues. Trimming took 6 bases from V and 4 from J, leaving 13 bases between them. Germline V gene lookup returns CDR1 SGHRS and CDR2 YFSETQ. Here the CDR3 reads CASTSSLTETQYF. CDR3 coding DNA: TGCGCCAGCACTTCCTCCCTAACAGAGACCCAGTACTTC.

The chain combines TRBV5-1 with TRBJ1-1; D gene unclear. The V end lost 3 bases, the J end lost 0 bases, and 6 bases lay between the germline ends. The CDR3 has 13 residues. CDR1 and CDR2 from the germline V gene are SGHRS and YFSETQ. The CDR3 protein is CASSWGVNTEAFF. CDR3 nucleotides: TGCGCCAGCAGCTGGGGAGTGAACACTGAAGCTTTCTTT.

This clone appeared a single time. V gene TRBV2 combines with J gene TRBJ1-3, with D perhaps TRBD1 (5 bases). CDR1 is SNHLY and CDR2 is FYNNEI in the germline V gene. There are 15 residues in the CDR3. V gave up 7 bases and J gave up 1 base, with 14 bases separating them. DNA for the CDR3: TGTGCCAGCAAGACGATAAGGGGATCTGGAAACACCATATATTTT. It codes for CASKTIRGSGNTIYF.

The chain links TRBV27 to TRBJ2-6, with TRBD1 matching over 10 bases. Germline CDR1 MNHEY, CDR2 SMNVEV (reference sequence). The trim removed 4 bases at V and 1 base at J, leaving 7 bases unmatched. This CDR3 contains 18 residues. As DNA, the CDR3 is TGTGCCAGCAGTTATAAGGGACAGGGGCTATCTGGGGCCAACGTCCTGACTTTC. Amino acids: CASSYKGQGLSGANVLTF.

This chain joins TRBV4-3 and TRBJ1-3; 8 bases align to TRBD1. The CDR3 loop spans 15 amino acids. Germline lookup yields CDR1 LGHNA and CDR2 YSLEER. After removal of 4 bases from V and 4 bases from J, the junction contained 6 bases not matched to a gene. The CDR3 protein is CASSRGRGLGNTIYF. DNA of the CDR3: TGCGCCAGCAGCCGCGGCAGGGGGCTCGGAAACACCATATATTTT.

The chain links TRBV11-3 to TRBJ2-1, with 8 bases aligning to TRBD2. The V and J ends lost 1 base and 1 base, in that order; junction bases with no gene match: 0. In germline, CDR1 is SGHNT, CDR2 YENEEA. This CDR3 comprises 15 residues. This CDR3 reads CASSLAGGSYNEQFF. CDR3 nucleotide sequence: TGTGCCAGCAGCTTAGCGGGGGGGTCCTACAATGAGCAGTTCTTC.

The chain employs TRBV14 and TRBJ2-1; TRBD2 is a possible D gene (6 bases). V was trimmed by 0 bases and J by 9 bases, leaving 9 bases between them. The CDR3 has 13 residues. Germline CDR1 and CDR2: SGHDN and FVKESK. In DNA, the CDR3 is TGTGCCAGCAGCCAAGATTTCGGGAGTGAGCAGTTCTTC. Residues: CASSQDFGSEQFF. Full variable domain (missing parts from reference TRBV14 and TRBJ2-1): EAGVTQFPSHSVIEKGQTVTLRCDPISGHDNLYWYRRVMGKEIKFLLHFVKESKQDESGMPNNRFLAERTGGTYSTLKVQPAELEDSGVYFCASSQDFGSEQFFGPGTRLTVL.

The genes are TRBV2 and TRBJ2-1; 8 bases are a match to TRBD2. The length of the CDR3 is 16 residues. V was pared by 4 bases and J by 6 bases, with 11 bases of the junction left unmatched. Germline V gives CDR1 SNHLY, CDR2 FYNNEI. The CDR3 protein is CASSVGPAGVTNEQFF. CDR3 coding DNA: TGTGCCAGCAGTGTGGGGCCAGCGGGAGTAACCAATGAGCAGTTCTTC.

The CDR3 nucleotides read TGTGCCACCGCACAGGGTAATCAGCCCCAGCATTTT. As protein: CATAQGNQPQHF. V gene TRBV6-5 combines with J gene TRBJ1-5; maybe TRBD1 (6 bases). CDR1 MNHEY and CDR2 SVGAGI come from the germline V gene. V was cut by 10 bases and J by 4 bases, with 11 bases left in between. This CDR3 is built from 12 residues.

The J gene is TRBJ1-2, the V gene TRBV21-1. TRBV21-1 counts as a pseudogene. The CDR3 has 12 residues. CDR3 loop: CASSAGKHGYTF. The CDR3 coding sequence is TGTGCCAGCAGCGCCGGGAAACATGGCTACACCTTC.

The chain combines TRBV6-6 with TRBJ2-1; possibly TRBD2 for D (6 bases). This CDR3 region has 16 residues. The V end was cut by 5 bases, the J end by 6 bases, with 20 bases between. Germline-derived CDR1 and CDR2 are MNHNY and SVGAGI (reference sequence). CDR3 in DNA: TGTGCCAGCAGTAAGGTCCGGGACTCCGGGGGCAATGAGCAGTTCTTC. Translation: CASSKVRDSGGNEQFF.

The gene calls are TRBV7-2 and TRBJ2-2, with TRBD1 identical over 10 bases. This CDR3 is 16 amino acids long. The trim removed 1 base at V and 4 bases at J, leaving 3 bases unmatched. In germline, CDR1 is SGHTA, CDR2 FQGNSA. The CDR3 DNA follows: TGTGCCAGCAGCTTAGTGGGACAGGGGCCCACCGGGGAGCTGTTTTTT. Its translation is CASSLVGQGPTGELFF. The complete variable domain, with remaining parts taken from reference TRBV7-2 and TRBJ2-2, reads GAGVSQSPSNKVTEKGKDVELRCDPISGHTALYWYRQSLGQGLEFLIYFQGNSAPDKSGLPSDRFSAERTGGSVSTLTIQRTQQEDSAVYLCASSLVGQGPTGELFFGEGSRLTVL.

This chain joins TRBV27 and TRBJ1-5; 8 bases fit TRBD1. The CDR3 is 14 amino acids. Germline loops: CDR1 MNHEY, CDR2 SMNVEV (reference sequence). Unmatched junction bases numbered 2, after V lost 3 bases and J lost 4 bases. CDR3 sequence reads: CASSFGTGNQPQHF. The CDR3 DNA sequence: TGTGCCAGCAGTTTCGGGACAGGAAATCAGCCCCAGCATTTT.

This rearrangement joins TRBV4-2 to TRBJ2-5; 7 nucleotides agree with TRBD1. After removal of 6 bases from V and 5 bases from J, the junction contained 6 bases not matched to a gene. The CDR3 is 13 residues long. CDR1 is LGHNA, CDR2 YNFKEQ, per germline. CDR3 in amino acids: CASSIGGAETQYF. CDR3 coding DNA: TGTGCCAGCAGTATAGGGGGCGCGGAGACCCAGTACTTC.

The chain employs TRBV11-2 and TRBJ2-2; D unresolved. Germline V gene data show CDR1 as SGHAT and CDR2 as FQNNGV. CDR3 length: 15 residues. Trimming took off 5 bases at V and 1 base at J, with 11 bases between the two ends. CDR3 sequence: CASSPPRWNTGELFF. In DNA, the CDR3 is TGTGCCAGCAGCCCGCCCCGGTGGAACACCGGGGAGCTGTTTTTT.

This chain connects TRBV5-1 to TRBJ2-5, with TRBD1 matching over 10 bases. Germline CDR1 is SGHRS and CDR2 is YFSETQ. Trimming removed 4 bases from V and 1 base from J; junction bases left unmatched: 4. This CDR3 is 15 amino acids long. CDR3 in DNA: TGCGCCAGCAGCGGGGGGACAGGGGTCCAAGAGACCCAGTACTTC. This translates into CASSGGTGVQETQYF.

V is TRBV5-1 and J is TRBJ1-3, with D perhaps matching TRBD1 (5 bases). CDR3 length equals 13 residues. V was cut by 5 bases and J by 7 bases, with 13 bases left in between. Germline V lookup: CDR1 SGHRS, CDR2 YFSETQ. Written as DNA, the CDR3 is TGCGCCAGCAGTCGGGAGCCAGGGAACACCATATATTTT. Translated, it gives CASSREPGNTIYF.

This chain uses TRBV5-1 with TRBJ2-1; 9 bases are a match to TRBD1. This CDR3 region has 16 residues. Looked up from germline, CDR1 is SGHRS and CDR2 is YFSETQ. After removal of 4 bases from V and 5 bases from J, the junction contained 10 bases not matched to a gene. Written as DNA, the CDR3 is TGCGCCAGCAGCCGGATCCGGGACAGGGTCCACAATGAGCAGTTCTTC. Its protein product is CASSRIRDRVHNEQFF.

The V gene is TRBV19, the J gene TRBJ1-2, with TRBD1 matching over 8 bases. With V trimmed by 9 bases and J by 8 bases, 11 bases remained unmatched. Germline CDR1 is LNHDA and CDR2 is SQIVND (reference sequence). This CDR3 comprises 13 residues. CDR3 in amino acids: CASQGQGGGGYTF. CDR3 DNA: TGTGCCAGCCAAGGACAGGGCGGCGGGGGCTACACCTTC.

The chain recombines TRBV19 with TRBJ2-3; 7 nucleotides align to TRBD1. The V and J ends lost 5 bases and 7 bases, in that order; junction bases with no gene match: 12. The CDR3 has 15 amino acids. Germline CDR1 and CDR2: LNHDA and SQIVND (reference sequence). The CDR3 region is CASSLHRDSLYTQYF. The CDR3, as DNA: TGTGCCAGTAGTCTTCACCGGGACAGCCTTTATACGCAGTATTTT.

V is TRBV5-1 and J is TRBJ2-2, with 7 bases fitting TRBD1. Germline V CDR1 and CDR2: SGHRS, YFSETQ. The CDR3 contains 15 residues. V shed 7 bases, J shed 0 bases, and the junction held 6 bases outside the gene matches. CDR3 residues: CASSNRGTNTGELFF. The CDR3 DNA is TGCGCCAGCTCCAACAGGGGAACGAACACCGGGGAGCTGTTTTTT.

The chain has TRBV7-8 and TRBJ2-7; TRBD1 matches at 8 bases. Germline assignment: CDR1 SGHVS and CDR2 FQNEAQ. V shed 5 bases, J shed 5 bases, and the junction held 11 bases outside the gene matches. This CDR3 region has 15 residues. CDR3 sequence: CASSVTGGMVHEQYF. The CDR3 bases are TGTGCCAGCAGCGTAACAGGGGGTATGGTCCACGAGCAGTACTTC.